One sample yielded the 30 T cell receptor beta chains listed below, sequenced in a study of cytomegalovirus exposure and HLA in healthy donors. Repertoires were generated with immunoSEQ multiplex PCR, while TCRdb's copy carries only in-frame clones and drops some. The sample gives over 200,000 clones, just over 85% of which show up once; roughly 2.8% is in the top ten. Sequencing was performed on PBMCs. The origin of the receptors is a woman aged 18-30 years in good health and CMV-seronegative.

The V and J genes are TRBV5-6 and TRBJ2-7; 11 nucleotides agree with TRBD2. The length of the CDR3 is 14 residues. Trimming removed 6 bases from V and 2 bases from J; junction bases left unmatched: 4. The germline CDR1 and CDR2 sequences are SGHDT and YYEEEE. In DNA, the CDR3 is TGTGCCAGCAAACTAGCGGGAGACCCCTACGAGCAGTACTTC. It encodes CASKLAGDPYEQYF.

V and J are TRBV6-5 and TRBJ2-7; 7 bases line up with TRBD2. Germline CDR1 reads MNHEY; CDR2 reads SVGAGI. This CDR3 spans 15 amino acids. Trimming at V came to 4 bases and at J to 0 bases, leaving 6 bases not matched to a gene. CDR3 loop: CASSSHGRHSYEQYF. CDR3 nucleotide sequence: TGTGCCAGCAGTTCCCACGGGAGGCACTCCTACGAGCAGTACTTC.

V and J are TRBV4-1 and TRBJ2-1, with D maybe TRBD1 (6 bases). There are 17 residues in the CDR3. The V gene lost 0 bases and the J gene lost 1 base, with 13 bases spanning the gap. The germline CDR1 and CDR2 sequences are MGHRA and YSYEKL. This CDR3 is CASSQDITGWSYNEQFF. The DNA for the CDR3 is TGCGCCAGCAGCCAAGATATAACAGGGTGGTCCTACAATGAGCAGTTCTTC.

This clone was seen just once. The rearrangement joins TRBV4-3 to TRBJ1-2, with 9 positions matching TRBD1. The V and J ends lost 3 bases and 8 bases, in that order; junction bases with no gene match: 7. The CDR3 consists of 14 residues. Germline V gene data show CDR1 as LGHNA and CDR2 as YSLEER. CDR3 sequence reads: CASSQITGGDGYTF. The CDR3 region has the DNA TGCGCCAGCAGCCAGATAACAGGGGGCGACGGCTACACCTTC.

The rearrangement joins TRBV18 to TRBJ2-2; 10 bases are a match to TRBD1. Germline V gene data show CDR1 as KGHSH and CDR2 as LQKENI. There are 21 residues in the CDR3. V shed 4 bases and J 0 bases; nucleotides not matched to a gene: 17. The CDR3 DNA sequence: TGTGCCAGCTCACAGGCACCGGGACAGGGGAGAGTATTCACGAACACCGGGGAGCTGTTTTTT. This sequence encodes CASSQAPGQGRVFTNTGELFF.

In this sample, this clone turned up once. The J gene is TRBJ2-1, the V gene TRBV5-1, with 11 bases aligning to TRBD2. The germline V gene encodes CDR1 SGHRS and CDR2 YFSETQ. Losses at the gene ends were 7 bases for V and 7 bases for J; bases not matched to a gene: 7. The CDR3 sequence is 14 residues long. The CDR3 coding sequence is TGCGCCAGCGCCATTGGACTAGCGGGTAATGAGCAGTTCTTC. Translation: CASAIGLAGNEQFF. The full variable domain, completed using reference TRBV5-1 and TRBJ2-1, is KAGVTQTPRYLIKTRGQQVTLSCSPISGHRSVSWYQQTPGQGLQFLFEYFSETQRNKGNFPGRFSGRQFSNSRSEMNVSTLELGDSALYLCASAIGLAGNEQFFGPGTRLTVL.

The chain joins TRBV27 to TRBJ1-5, with TRBD1 as a possible D gene (5 bases). Germline loops: CDR1 MNHEY, CDR2 SMNVEV (reference sequence). V was trimmed by 6 bases and J by 6 bases, leaving 15 bases between them. The CDR3 sequence is 14 residues long. The CDR3 DNA reads as TGTGCCAGCAGCTACCCAGGGCTGGGTCAGCCCCAGCATTTT. It encodes CASSYPGLGQPQHF.

Only one count was recorded for this clone. This chain connects TRBV19 to TRBJ1-5; 10 nucleotides align to TRBD1. Germline CDR1 LNHDA, CDR2 SQIVND (reference sequence). This CDR3 is 15 amino acids long. The V gene end was trimmed by 7 bases and the J gene end by 6 bases; junction bases not matched to a gene: 9. CDR3 amino acids: CASTLKGQGFQPQHF. The CDR3 coding sequence is TGTGCCAGTACCTTAAAGGGACAGGGGTTTCAGCCCCAGCATTTT. Based on the CDR3 plus reference TRBV19 and TRBJ1-5, the full variable domain is DGGITQSPKYLFRKEGQNVTLSCEQNLNHDAMYWYRQDPGQGLRLIYYSQIVNDFQKGDIAEGYSVSREKKESFPLTVTSAQKNPTAFYLCASTLKGQGFQPQHFGDGTRLSIL.

The chain employs TRBV29-1 and TRBJ2-1, with TRBD1 matching 8 bases. There are 14 residues in the CDR3. Germline loops: CDR1 SQVTM, CDR2 ANQGSEA. Trimming at V came to 5 bases and at J to 1 base, leaving 4 bases not matched to a gene. CDR3 region: CSVIWTGSYNEQFF. In DNA, the CDR3 is TGCAGCGTTATCTGGACAGGGTCCTACAATGAGCAGTTCTTC.

This chain uses TRBV28 with TRBJ2-7; D not resolved. The V end lost 1 base, the J end lost 5 bases, and 15 bases lay between the germline ends. Germline assignment: CDR1 MDHEN and CDR2 SYDVKM. The length of the CDR3 is 15 residues. This CDR3 reads CASSLLGGSRDEQYF. The DNA of the CDR3 is TGTGCCAGCAGTTTATTAGGCGGCTCCCGGGACGAGCAGTACTTC.

The chain links TRBV5-6 to TRBJ2-5; 7 nucleotides line up with TRBD1. Germline CDR1 SGHDT, CDR2 YYEEEE. This CDR3 comprises 15 residues. The J segment lost 1 base and the V segment lost 5 bases, leaving 8 bases of the junction unmatched. CDR3 sequence (DNA): TGTGCCAGCAGTAACGCCTGGGACAGCCAAGAGACCCAGTACTTC. Amino acids: CASSNAWDSQETQYF.

This chain links TRBV5-1 with TRBJ2-3; perhaps TRBD2 as D (6 bases). The CDR3 consists of 16 residues. The germline V gene has CDR1 SGHRS and CDR2 YFSETQ. The V end lost 0 bases, the J end lost 1 base, and 12 bases lay between the germline ends. For the CDR3, the DNA is TGCGCCAGCAGCTTGGAGGGGAGGACTCGCACAGATACGCAGTATTTT. Translating gives CASSLEGRTRTDTQYF. The whole variable domain, remainder taken from reference TRBV5-1 and TRBJ2-3, is KAGVTQTPRYLIKTRGQQVTLSCSPISGHRSVSWYQQTPGQGLQFLFEYFSETQRNKGNFPGRFSGRQFSNSRSEMNVSTLELGDSALYLCASSLEGRTRTDTQYFGPGTRLTVL.

The rearrangement uses TRBV28 and TRBJ2-1, with 8 positions matching TRBD1. The V segment lost 5 bases and the J segment 0 bases; nucleotides outside the gene matches: 3. Germline V CDR1 and CDR2: MDHEN, SYDVKM. The CDR3 sequence is 15 residues long. The CDR3 spells CASSPGQGSYNEQFF. DNA for the CDR3: TGTGCCAGCAGTCCAGGACAGGGCTCCTACAATGAGCAGTTCTTC.

This clone turned up a few times. CDR3 coding DNA: TGTGCCAGCAGTGAATGGGATAGCGGGAGCCCCCGCTCCTACGAGCAGTACTTC. This translates into CASSEWDSGSPRSYEQYF. The chain couples TRBV6-1 to TRBJ2-7; 9 bases line up with TRBD2. V shed 2 bases and J 0 bases; nucleotides not matched to a gene: 11. The germline CDR1 and CDR2 sequences are MNHNS and SASEGT. This CDR3 spans 18 amino acids.

The rearrangement uses TRBV28 and TRBJ2-1, with 11 nucleotides matching TRBD1. The CDR3 runs 15 residues. Germline lookup yields CDR1 MDHEN and CDR2 SYDVKM. J was trimmed by 7 bases and V by 5 bases; bases with no gene match: 7. For the CDR3, the DNA is TGTGCCAGCAGTGAAGGGACAGGGGGTCCGAATGAGCAGTTCTTC. Residues: CASSEGTGGPNEQFF.

The chain recombines TRBV4-3 with TRBJ2-1; TRBD2 aligns across 9 bases. The germline gives CDR1 LGHNA, CDR2 YSLEER. Trimming removed 0 bases from V and 2 bases from J; junction bases left unmatched: 2. This CDR3 is built from 16 residues. In DNA, the CDR3 is TGCGCCAGCAGCCAAGACAGCGGGGGGACCTACAATGAGCAGTTCTTC. It translates to CASSQDSGGTYNEQFF.

The chain recombines TRBV28 with TRBJ1-2; D gene unclear. V shed 2 bases and J shed 1 base, with 8 bases lying between them. The CDR3 spans 14 residues. In germline, CDR1 is MDHEN, CDR2 SYDVKM. The CDR3 DNA is TGTGCCAGCAGTTTAAGCGGGTATAACTATGGCTACACCTTC. Translation gives CASSLSGYNYGYTF.

The chain recombines TRBV21-1 with TRBJ2-7; TRBD2, the table's D call, was not compared with the DNA. TRBV21-1 is assigned pseudogene status. The CDR3 length is 17 residues. The CDR3 nucleotides are TGTGCCAGCAGCAAGGGACTAGCGGGAGGGAACTCCTACGAGCAGTACTTC. Translated: CASSKGLAGGNSYEQYF.

The chain recombines TRBV7-2 with TRBJ1-3; D uncertain. CDR1 SGHTA and CDR2 FQGNSA come from the germline V gene. The CDR3 extends over 14 amino acids. Trimming took off 2 bases at V and 2 bases at J, with 7 bases between the two ends. Written as DNA, the CDR3 is TGTGCCAGCAGCTTACGGGTCGCTGGAAACACCATATATTTT. Translating gives CASSLRVAGNTIYF.

The CDR3 loop is CASSLGTESNYGYTF. CDR3 nucleotide sequence: TGTGCCAGCAGCCTTGGGACAGAATCTAACTATGGCTACACCTTC. The V gene is TRBV13, the J gene TRBJ1-2; 7 nucleotides align to TRBD1. Germline V gene sequence: CDR1 PRHDT, CDR2 FYEKMQ (reference sequence). After removal of 5 bases from V and 0 bases from J, the junction contained 6 bases not matched to a gene. The CDR3 has 15 residues.

The V gene is TRBV28, the J gene TRBJ1-2; D is uncertain. This CDR3 contains 16 residues. In germline, CDR1 is MDHEN, CDR2 SYDVKM. The V end was cut by 3 bases, the J end by 5 bases, with 19 bases between. The CDR3 loop is CASSFEGLRRSYGYTF. CDR3 bases: TGTGCCAGCAGTTTCGAGGGCCTCCGTCGGAGTTATGGCTACACCTTC.

The gene calls are TRBV28 and TRBJ2-1; D not resolved. Per germline, CDR1 MDHEN and CDR2 SYDVKM. Between the trimmed V and J ends, which lost 8 bases and 8 bases, there was a span of 16 bases. This CDR3 has 13 residues. The CDR3 here is CASGQALVDEQFF. The CDR3 region has the DNA TGTGCCAGCGGTCAGGCGCTGGTCGATGAGCAGTTCTTC.

This clone was detected only a few times. The gene calls are TRBV29-1 and TRBJ2-7; TRBD2 agrees at 7 bases. Germline V CDR1 and CDR2: SQVTM, ANQGSEA. Trimming at V came to 4 bases and at J to 5 bases, leaving 2 bases not matched to a gene. This CDR3 region has 11 residues. CDR3 bases: TGCAGCGTTGGAGCGGGACACGAGCAGTACTTC. Encoded protein: CSVGAGHEQYF.

V is TRBV6-7 and J is TRBJ2-7; D is possibly TRBD2 (6 bases). TRBV6-7 has ORF status, its function being uncertain. This CDR3 spans 14 amino acids. Trimming pared 7 bases from V and 2 bases from J, leaving 15 bases between. CDR3 region: CASIGPGETYEQYF. The CDR3 nucleotides read TGTGCCAGCATCGGCCCGGGGGAAACCTACGAGCAGTACTTC.

V and J are TRBV19 and TRBJ2-4; maybe TRBD1 (6 bases). The germline CDR1 and CDR2 sequences are LNHDA and SQIVND (reference sequence). The CDR3 extends over 15 amino acids. V gave up 5 bases and J gave up 3 bases, with 14 bases separating them. The CDR3 spells CASSLRTADKNIQYF. In nucleotides, the CDR3 is TGTGCCAGTAGTCTCCGGACAGCCGACAAAAACATTCAGTACTTC.

The chain is built from TRBV6-5 and TRBJ2-3; 9 nucleotides agree with TRBD1. The CDR3 is made up of 14 amino acids. The germline V gene has CDR1 MNHEY and CDR2 SVGAGI. Trimming removed 5 bases from V and 0 bases from J; junction bases left unmatched: 0. The CDR3 spells CASSGQGSTDTQYF. Written as DNA, the CDR3 is TGTGCCAGCAGTGGACAGGGGAGCACAGATACGCAGTATTTT.

The chain employs TRBV10-3 and TRBJ2-7; TRBD2 aligns across 11 bases. CDR3 length: 15 residues. Losses at the gene ends were 7 bases for V and 3 bases for J; bases not matched to a gene: 8. The germline gives CDR1 ENHRY, CDR2 SYGVKD. The CDR3 DNA follows: TGTGCCATCACCGCAGAGACTAGCGGGAACTACGAGCAGTACTTC. It yields the protein CAITAETSGNYEQYF.

CDR3 DNA sequence: TGTGCCAGCAGCCTACATCTAGCGGGAGTGAGCACCGGGGAGCTGTTTTTT. As protein: CASSLHLAGVSTGELFF. This chain uses TRBV11-2 with TRBJ2-2; 10 bases are a match to TRBD2. The CDR3 spans 17 residues. In germline, CDR1 is SGHAT, CDR2 FQNNGV. Trimming at V came to 5 bases and at J to 4 bases, leaving 10 bases not matched to a gene.

The V call is TRBV2, the J call TRBJ1-1; no reliable D call. Trimming removed 5 bases from V and 1 base from J, with 11 bases in between. Germline CDR1 and CDR2: SNHLY and FYNNEI. This CDR3 has 14 amino acids. The CDR3 DNA reads as TGTGCCAGCAGTCCACAGATAGAGAACACTGAAGCTTTCTTT. As protein: CASSPQIENTEAFF.

This chain links TRBV4-1 with TRBJ2-7, with 10 bases aligning to TRBD1. Germline CDR1 is MGHRA and CDR2 is YSYEKL. The CDR3 is 17 residues long. V was clipped by 4 bases and J by 0 bases; unmatched bases: 9. In nucleotides, the CDR3 is TGCGCCAGCAGCCCGTGGGGGACAGGGGAAAACTCCTACGAGCAGTACTTC. Its translation is CASSPWGTGENSYEQYF.